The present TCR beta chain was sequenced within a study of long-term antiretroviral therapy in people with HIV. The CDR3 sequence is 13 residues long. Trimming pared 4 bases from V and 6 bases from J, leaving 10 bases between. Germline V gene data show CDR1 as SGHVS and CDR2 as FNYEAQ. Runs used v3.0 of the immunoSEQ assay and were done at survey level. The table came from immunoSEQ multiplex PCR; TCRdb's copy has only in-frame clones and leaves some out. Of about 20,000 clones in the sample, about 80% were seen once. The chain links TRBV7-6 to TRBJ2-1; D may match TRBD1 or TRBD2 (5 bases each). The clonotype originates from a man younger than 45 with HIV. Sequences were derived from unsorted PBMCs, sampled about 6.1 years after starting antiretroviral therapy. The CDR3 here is CASSSGTGNEQFF. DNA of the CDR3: TGTGCCAGCAGCTCCGGGACCGGCAATGAGCAGTTCTTC.